This T cell receptor beta chain was captured by sequencing in a study of T-cell reconstitution after alpha-beta-depleted transplantation in children. The study, taken as a whole, reports: For some patients, TCRbeta diversity was high at day 60 because of recipient T cells and thymic progenitors that survived. After one year, T-cell counts and TCRbeta diversity mostly came from new T cells. As was reported, about two months after transplant, alpha-beta T cells came from several hundred expanded graft clones.

About this clonotype: The antigen is unknown.

Germline V CDR1 and CDR2: SGHAT, FQNNGV. Trimming pared 1 base from V and 4 bases from J, leaving 13 bases between. The length of the CDR3 is 15 residues. Construction of the TCRbeta library involved unique molecular identifiers. One entry per CDR3 protein results from TCRdb running MiXCR on the PCR reads. Among about 78,000 distinct CDR3 sequences listed, about 14% were seen once. The sequenced sample was PBMCs, mostly from graft donor cells, obtained 180 days after TCRalphabeta/CD19-depleted stem cell transplant. This chain uses TRBV11-2 with TRBJ1-2; D gene unclear. The receptor was derived from a male patient between 2 and 15 years old who had a stem cell transplant for acute lymphoblastic leukemia, so the T cells may come from the graft donor. The CDR3 bases are TGTGCCAGCAGCTTAGGGGTCCCGTTCGGCTATGGCTACACCTTC. Encoded protein: CASSLGVPFGYGYTF.